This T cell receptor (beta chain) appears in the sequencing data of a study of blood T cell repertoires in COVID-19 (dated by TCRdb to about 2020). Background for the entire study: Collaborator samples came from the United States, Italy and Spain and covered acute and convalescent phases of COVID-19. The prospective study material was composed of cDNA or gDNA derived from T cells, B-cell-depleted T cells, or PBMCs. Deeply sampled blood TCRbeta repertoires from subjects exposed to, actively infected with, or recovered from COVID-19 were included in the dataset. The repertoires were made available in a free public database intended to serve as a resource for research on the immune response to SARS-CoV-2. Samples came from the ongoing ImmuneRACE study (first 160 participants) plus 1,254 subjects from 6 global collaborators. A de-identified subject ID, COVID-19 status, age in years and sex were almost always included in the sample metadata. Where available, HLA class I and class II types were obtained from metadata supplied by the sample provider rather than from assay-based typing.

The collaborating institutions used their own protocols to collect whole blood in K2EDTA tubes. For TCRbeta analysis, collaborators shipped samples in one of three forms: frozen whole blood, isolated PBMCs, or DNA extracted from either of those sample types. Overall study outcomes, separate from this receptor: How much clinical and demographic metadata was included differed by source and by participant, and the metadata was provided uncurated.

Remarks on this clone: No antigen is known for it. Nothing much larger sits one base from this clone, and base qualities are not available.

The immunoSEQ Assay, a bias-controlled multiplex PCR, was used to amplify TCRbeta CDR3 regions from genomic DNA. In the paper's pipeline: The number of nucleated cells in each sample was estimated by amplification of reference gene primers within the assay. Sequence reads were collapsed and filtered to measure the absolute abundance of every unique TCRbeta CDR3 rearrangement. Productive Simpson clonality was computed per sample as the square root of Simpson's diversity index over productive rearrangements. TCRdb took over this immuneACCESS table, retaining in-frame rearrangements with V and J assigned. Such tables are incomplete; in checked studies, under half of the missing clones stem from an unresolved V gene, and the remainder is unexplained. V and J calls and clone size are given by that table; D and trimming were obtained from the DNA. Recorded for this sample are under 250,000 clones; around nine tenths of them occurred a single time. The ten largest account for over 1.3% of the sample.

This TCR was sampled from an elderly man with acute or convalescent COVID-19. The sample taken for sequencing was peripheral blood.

The CDR3: CASSHGTGHSYEQYF. The sequenced DNA: TGCGCCAGCAGTCATGGGACAGGGCACTCCTACGAGCAGTACTTC. The chain uses TRBV23-1 and TRBJ2-7, and 9 junction bases match TRBD1. TRBV23-1 is designated an ORF whose function remains uncertain. CDR3 length: 15 amino acids, cysteine to phenylalanine. The sequence is cut down to CDR3 DNA, 45 bases in frame from base 1. Here V drops 3 bases and J drops 0 bases, and the junction holds 3 bases not matched to any gene.